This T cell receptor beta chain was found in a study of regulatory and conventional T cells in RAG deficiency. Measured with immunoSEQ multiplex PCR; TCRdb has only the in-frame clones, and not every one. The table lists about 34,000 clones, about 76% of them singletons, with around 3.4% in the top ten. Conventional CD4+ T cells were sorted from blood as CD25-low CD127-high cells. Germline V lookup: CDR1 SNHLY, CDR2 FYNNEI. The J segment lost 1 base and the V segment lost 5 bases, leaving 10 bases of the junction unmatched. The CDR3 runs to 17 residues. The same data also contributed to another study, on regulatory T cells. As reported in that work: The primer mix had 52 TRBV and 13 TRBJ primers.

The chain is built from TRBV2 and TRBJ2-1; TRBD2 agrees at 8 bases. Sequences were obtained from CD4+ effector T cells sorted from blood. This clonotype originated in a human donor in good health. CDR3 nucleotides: TGTGCCAGCAGTCAACTTCCTACGGGGGGGTCCTACAATGAGCAGTTCTTC. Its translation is CASSQLPTGGSYNEQFF.